Listed below are T cell receptor beta chains from one sample, sequenced in a study of control samples from healthy donors and cancer patients. The method was immunoSEQ multiplex PCR; TCRdb's version includes in-frame clones alone and lacks a portion of them. The sample shows around 130,000 clones, around 90% of them seen only once. Sequencing was performed on blood. These receptors were collected from a man between 18 and 35 years old in good health. Each CDR3 is given with its conserved first and last residue. D genes are given only for firm matches. Rows may omit the clone size; those that give it use once, few, many or a size class.

-	-	TRBV19	TRBJ1-1	TGTGCCAGTAGTATAGGGAATGTAGAGAACACTGAAGCTTTCTTT	CASSIGNVENTEAFF
-	TRBD2	TRBV6-2/TRBV6-3	TRBJ2-1	TGTGCCAGCAGCCGGGAGGGGGGGGGATATGAGCAGTTCTTC	CASSREGGGYEQFF
-	-	TRBV30	TRBJ2-5	TGTGCCTGGAGTGACGGGGGCCAACGGGAGACCCAGTACTTC	CAWSDGGQRETQYF
-	TRBD1	TRBV4-1	TRBJ1-2	TGCGCCAGCAGCCAAGTCCGGCCGGGACAGGGGGGCTATGGCTACACCTTC	CASSQVRPGQGGYGYTF
-	-	TRBV19	TRBJ1-2	TGTGCCAGTAGTGCGGGGCGGACCTATGGCTACACCTTC	CASSAGRTYGYTF
-	TRBD2	TRBV5-1	TRBJ2-5	TGCGCCAGCACCGGGGCTAGCGGGCTTCAAGAGACCCAGTACTTC	CASTGASGLQETQYF
once	-	TRBV19	TRBJ2-5	TGTGCCAGTAGCCCCCCGGGCGGGGGGACAGATATTCAAGAGACCCAGTACTTC	CASSPPGGGTDIQETQYF
-	TRBD2	TRBV5-1	TRBJ2-3	TGCGCCAGCAGGGCGGGGGGCCAAAGAGATACGCAGTATTTT	CASRAGGQRDTQYF
-	-	TRBV19	TRBJ1-4	TGTGCCAGTAGTATGGTGGGCCTAAATGAAAAACTGTTTTTT	CASSMVGLNEKLFF
-	TRBD1	TRBV4-3	TRBJ1-1	TGCGCCAGCAGCCAGGGACAGATCGGGGAAGCTTTCTTT	CASSQGQIGEAFF
-	-	TRBV2	TRBJ1-5	TGTGCCAGCAGCCCCGGCCCTGACGGGAAGCAGCCCCAGCATTTT	CASSPGPDGKQPQHF
-	TRBD1	TRBV2	TRBJ1-1	TGTGCCAGCAGCGAGGCCGGACAGGGCTATGAAGCTTTCTTT	CASSEAGQGYEAFF
-	TRBD1	TRBV5-6	TRBJ2-7	TGTGCCAGCAGCGTCACAGGGGTCGAGCAGTACTTC	CASSVTGVEQYF
-	-	TRBV29-1	TRBJ2-2	TGCAGCGCCGGAACACACACCGGGGAGCTGTTTTTT	CSAGTHTGELFF
-	TRBD1	TRBV4-3	TRBJ1-5	TGCGCCAGCAGCCTCGGGACAGGTAGCAATCAGCCCCAGCATTTT	CASSLGTGSNQPQHF
once	TRBD2	TRBV27	TRBJ2-3	TGTGCCAGCAGTAGGACTAGCGGGATCACAGATACGCAGTATTTT	CASSRTSGITDTQYF
-	-	TRBV5-1	TRBJ2-5	TGCGCCAGCAGCCGTTCCAGGGACGGGGGCCAGACCCAGTACTTC	CASSRSRDGGQTQYF
-	-	TRBV7-8	TRBJ2-7	TGTGCCAGCAGCTCCCCGGGACTCGCCCACGAGCAGTACTTC	CASSSPGLAHEQYF
-	TRBD1	TRBV6-5	TRBJ1-3	TGTGCCAGCAGTTACCCCCAGGGGGCTTTCGGAAACACCATATATTTT	CASSYPQGAFGNTIYF
-	-	TRBV5-1	TRBJ2-3	TGCGCCAGCAGCGACGATCCCCCCTCTGAGACAGATACGCAGTATTTT	CASSDDPPSETDTQYF
-	-	TRBV7-6	TRBJ1-3	TGTGCCAGCAGCTTGACAGAAAACTCTGGAAACACCATATATTTT	CASSLTENSGNTIYF
-	TRBD1	TRBV3-1/TRBV3-2	TRBJ2-3	TGTGCCAGCAGCTACCGGGACAGGGGCACAGATACGCAGTATTTT	CASSYRDRGTDTQYF
-	-	TRBV30	TRBJ1-1	TGTGCCTGGATCGACGAGGAAGGGTCGTGGGACACTGAAGCTTTCTTT	CAWIDEEGSWDTEAFF
-	TRBD2	TRBV6-6	TRBJ2-2	TGTGCCAGCAGTTACTCGGAGGGGAGGGGCACCGGGGAGCTGTTTTTT	CASSYSEGRGTGELFF
-	-	TRBV7-2	TRBJ2-1	TGTGCCAGCAGCTTAGTCGCAGGGAGGAGCTCCTACAATGAGCAGTTCTTC	CASSLVAGRSSYNEQFF
-	-	TRBV3-1/TRBV3-2	TRBJ2-6	TGTGCCAGCAGCCAAGCACCCCGGGCTGGGGCCAACGTCCTGACTTTC	CASSQAPRAGANVLTF
-	-	TRBV7-2	TRBJ2-5	TGTGCCAGCAGCTTAGCAGGGGTGGGTGAAGAGACCCAGTACTTC	CASSLAGVGEETQYF
-	-	TRBV7-2	TRBJ2-3	TGTGCCAGCAGCTTAAACACGGGAACTCGCACAGATACGCAGTATTTT	CASSLNTGTRTDTQYF
once	TRBD1	TRBV5-1	TRBJ1-3	TGCGCCAGCAGCCCACAGGGGGCTGCTGGAAACACCATATATTTT	CASSPQGAAGNTIYF
-	-	TRBV9	TRBJ2-3	TGTGCCAGCAGCGTAGAGGGCCTCACAGCAGATACGCAGTATTTT	CASSVEGLTADTQYF
once	TRBD1	TRBV3-1/TRBV3-2	TRBJ2-2	TGTGCCAGCAGCCAAATGGGGACAGGGAACACCGGGGAGCTGTTTTTT	CASSQMGTGNTGELFF
-	-	TRBV15	TRBJ1-6	TGTGCCACCAGCAGAACAGGGTTCGGGTCCTATAATTCACCCCTCCACTTT	CATSRTGFGSYNSPLHF
-	-	TRBV19	TRBJ1-1	TGTGCCAGTAGTATAGGTTTGGGGGCTTTCTTT	CASSIGLGAFF
-	-	TRBV4-3	TRBJ2-5	TGCGCCAGCAGCGCACAGTCTTCCGGGGGAGAGACCCAGTACTTC	CASSAQSSGGETQYF
-	-	TRBV15	TRBJ2-2	TGTGCCACCAGGCCAGCATCGAAAGGGTCCGGGGAGCTGTTTTTT	CATRPASKGSGELFF
-	TRBD2	TRBV6-5	TRBJ2-1	TGTGCCAGCAGTTACAGTACTAGCGGGACGAATGAGCAGTTCTTC	CASSYSTSGTNEQFF
once	TRBD1	TRBV5-4	TRBJ2-5	TGTGCCGGAGGCCATACAGGGGGCAGAGAGACCCAGTACTTC	CAGGHTGGRETQYF
-	-	TRBV30	TRBJ1-6	TGTGCCTGGAGTGTACGACAAGGGGTAGATTCACCCCTCCACTTT	CAWSVRQGVDSPLHF
-	-	TRBV7-9	TRBJ2-4	TGTGCCAGCAGCTTAGGACAGGGAGGGGACATTCAGTACTTC	CASSLGQGGDIQYF
-	TRBD1	TRBV6-2/TRBV6-3	TRBJ1-4	TGTGCCAGCAGTTGGACAGGGGCTGGTGAAAAACTGTTTTTT	CASSWTGAGEKLFF
-	TRBD2	TRBV5-1	TRBJ2-1	TGCGCCAGCAGCTTGGGCGGGAGGGCCGACAATGAGCAGTTCTTC	CASSLGGRADNEQFF
-	TRBD1	TRBV19	TRBJ2-2	TGTGCCAGTAGCCAACCGGGACAGGGCTCCGGGGAGCTGTTTTTT	CASSQPGQGSGELFF
-	TRBD2	TRBV19	TRBJ2-1	TGTGCCAGTAGTATAAGGGGACTAGCGGGAGATTATGAGCAGTTCTTC	CASSIRGLAGDYEQFF
-	-	TRBV5-1	TRBJ2-1	TGCGCCAGCAGCTCCGCTCAGGTGAGCTCCTACAATGAGCAGTTCTTC	CASSSAQVSSYNEQFF
-	-	TRBV7-2	TRBJ1-1	TGTGCCAGCACAGGGAGATTTGCTGAAGCTTTCTTT	CASTGRFAEAFF
-	-	TRBV7-3	TRBJ2-2	TGTGCCAGCAGCTTATTGAGGGCTGGCACCGGGGAGCTGTTTTTT	CASSLLRAGTGELFF
-	-	TRBV28	TRBJ1-1	TGTGCCAGCAGTTCGGGGGGCACTGAAGCTTTCTTT	CASSSGGTEAFF
-	-	TRBV12-3/TRBV12-4	TRBJ1-2	TGTGCCAGCAGCAGGGACGGAGACTATGGCTACACCTTC	CASSRDGDYGYTF
-	-	TRBV3-1/TRBV3-2	TRBJ1-5	TGTGCCAGCAGCAGCAGCGAGGACGGGTGGGGTCAGCCCCAGCATTTT	CASSSSEDGWGQPQHF
-	-	TRBV6-5	TRBJ1-5	TGTGCCAGCAGTCTCCTTGGCGGCAATCAGCCCCAGCATTTT	CASSLLGGNQPQHF
-	-	TRBV18	TRBJ1-6	TGTGCCAGCTCACCACGGGAGGCTTTGGGTTATTCACCCCTCCACTTT	CASSPREALGYSPLHF
once	-	TRBV3-1/TRBV3-2	TRBJ1-2	TGTGCCAGCAGCCAAGAGGGGGGATATTATGGCTACACCTTC	CASSQEGGYYGYTF
-	-	TRBV7-3	TRBJ1-2	TGTGCCAGCAGCCTAAACGGGGCAGGGGTCGGAGGCTACACCTTC	CASSLNGAGVGGYTF
-	-	TRBV11-2	TRBJ2-5	TGTGCCAGCAGCTTCTACACCCAAGAGACCCAGTACTTC	CASSFYTQETQYF
once	TRBD1	TRBV14	TRBJ2-3	TGTGCCAGCAGCCACAGTGACAGGGGCACAGATACGCAGTATTTT	CASSHSDRGTDTQYF
once	TRBD1	TRBV6-6	TRBJ1-5	TGTGCCAGCAGCGGCGACAGGGCCAGGCAGCCCCAGCATTTT	CASSGDRARQPQHF
-	-	TRBV5-1	TRBJ2-7	TGCGCCAGCAGCTTGAGCTCCTACGAGCAGTACTTC	CASSLSSYEQYF